Presented here are 27 T cell receptor beta chains from one specimen sequenced in a study of blood T cell repertoires in COVID-19. Only in-frame clones appear in the TCRdb table, and some are missing; sequencing was by immunoSEQ multiplex PCR. The table shows approximately 330,000 clones, with roughly 85% occurring only once. What was sequenced was PBMCs or T cells enriched from blood (not recorded which). The receptors were sampled from a woman aged 40 to 50 with acute COVID-19.

This chain connects TRBV9 to TRBJ1-6; D ambiguous. CDR3 length: 13 amino acids. Trimming took off 7 bases at V and 10 bases at J, with 15 bases between the two ends. Germline CDR1 SGDLS, CDR2 YYNGEE. CDR3 DNA: TGTGCCAGCTCGAGGGTTCTGGAATCACCCCTCCACTTT. Its protein product is CASSRVLESPLHF.

This clone was observed once. The CDR3 region has the DNA TGTGCCAGCAGTAAGCTAGCGGGAGGTTCCTCCTACGAGCAGTACTTC. Translated, it gives CASSKLAGGSSYEQYF. The chain uses TRBV27 and TRBJ2-7; TRBD2 aligns across 11 bases. The length of the CDR3 is 16 residues. Germline V gene sequence: CDR1 MNHEY, CDR2 SMNVEV (reference sequence). The V and J ends lost 5 bases and 0 bases, in that order; junction bases with no gene match: 6.

The rearrangement joins TRBV18 to TRBJ1-4; 8 bases line up with TRBD1. The CDR3 runs to 15 residues. Per the germline V gene, CDR1 is KGHSH and CDR2 is LQKENI. V trimming: 4 bases; J trimming: 3 bases; junction bases outside the gene matches: 4. The CDR3 protein is CASSRLQGANEKLFF. CDR3 DNA sequence: TGTGCCAGCTCACGGCTACAGGGGGCTAATGAAAAACTGTTTTTT.

This clone was recorded a few times. The genes are TRBV5-1 and TRBJ2-2; 16 positions match TRBD2. The CDR3 runs 17 residues. V lost 4 bases, J lost 5 bases, and 5 bases stayed unmatched. Germline lookup yields CDR1 SGHRS and CDR2 YFSETQ. The CDR3 bases are TGCGCCAGCAGCACGGGACTAGCGGGGGGGGTGACCGGGGAGCTGTTTTTT. It is translated as CASSTGLAGGVTGELFF.

The rearrangement links TRBV10-3 to TRBJ1-1; 7 bases match TRBD1. Germline V gene data show CDR1 as ENHRY and CDR2 as SYGVKD. The CDR3 is made up of 13 amino acids. Trimming at V came to 7 bases and at J to 0 bases, leaving 2 bases not matched to a gene. This chain's CDR3 is CAIKGQLNTEAFF. CDR3 DNA: TGTGCCATCAAGGGACAGCTGAACACTGAAGCTTTCTTT.

The rearrangement joins TRBV7-9 to TRBJ2-7, with TRBD2 matching 11 bases. The ends lost 4 bases at V and 1 base at J; junction bases unmatched: 6. Germline CDR1 and CDR2: SEHNR and FQNEAQ (reference sequence). The CDR3 length is 16 residues. The CDR3 spells CASSYLAGGGSYEQYF. In DNA form, the CDR3 reads TGTGCCAGCAGCTATCTAGCGGGAGGCGGTTCCTACGAGCAGTACTTC.

V is TRBV6-2 or TRBV6-3 and J is TRBJ1-6, with D possibly TRBD1 on 5 matching bases. V gave up 2 bases and J gave up 6 bases, with 11 bases separating them. The CDR3 extends over 15 amino acids. Germline V CDR1 and CDR2: MNHEY, SVGEGT. The CDR3 spells CASSYLGDSNSPLHF. DNA for the CDR3: TGTGCCAGCAGTTACCTGGGGGACTCTAATTCACCCCTCCACTTT.

This clone was seen a handful of times. This rearrangement joins TRBV3-1 (or the pseudogene TRBV3-2) to TRBJ1-6, with 9 positions matching TRBD1. CDR3 size: 16 residues. From germline, CDR1 is LGHDT and CDR2 YNNKEL (reference sequence). The ends lost 0 bases at V and 7 bases at J; junction bases unmatched: 4. This CDR3 is CASSQEGTGLNSPLHF. As DNA, the CDR3 is TGTGCCAGCAGCCAAGAGGGGACAGGGTTAAATTCACCCCTCCACTTT.

The chain combines TRBV18 with TRBJ1-3; D is unclear. CDR3 length equals 16 residues. CDR1 is KGHSH and CDR2 is LQKENI in the germline V gene. The germline V and J ends were trimmed by 0 bases and 5 bases, with 14 bases remaining between them. The CDR3 region is CASSPPEAQRRNTIYF. The CDR3 coding sequence is TGTGCCAGCTCACCACCAGAGGCCCAACGGCGAAACACCATATATTTT.

The V call is TRBV5-6, the J call TRBJ1-1, with 9 bases that match TRBD1. Germline lookup yields CDR1 SGHDT and CDR2 YYEEEE. Trimming at V came to 1 base and at J to 1 base, leaving 5 bases not matched to a gene. The CDR3 is made up of 16 amino acids. The CDR3 DNA sequence: TGTGCCAGCAGCTTGCCGGGACAGGGAAGGAACACTGAAGCTTTCTTT. Translating gives CASSLPGQGRNTEAFF.

The chain links TRBV7-8 to TRBJ2-3, with 7 bases matching TRBD2. This CDR3 is 14 amino acids long. Trimming cost V 9 bases and J 2 bases; bases outside gene matches: 8. CDR1 is SGHVS, CDR2 FQNEAQ, per germline. The CDR3 reads CASRRLADTDTQYF. The CDR3 region has the DNA TGTGCCAGTCGGCGGCTAGCGGACACAGATACGCAGTATTTT.

The chain joins TRBV4-3 to TRBJ2-7, with a possible D match to TRBD2 (7 bases). Deletions cut 4 bases from V and 3 bases from J, with 16 bases between. The CDR3 has 15 residues. Germline values: CDR1 LGHNA, CDR2 YSLEER. CDR3 residues: CASSREGGPGYEQYF. In DNA, the CDR3 is TGCGCCAGCAGCCGCGAGGGGGGGCCGGGCTACGAGCAGTACTTC.

This clone was seen once. The chain links TRBV10-3 to TRBJ2-5; D call uncertain. V was shortened by 4 bases and J by 2 bases, with 8 bases between the two germline ends. The germline V gene has CDR1 ENHRY and CDR2 SYGVKD. The CDR3 consists of 13 residues. The CDR3 DNA is TGTGCCATCAGTGGATCCAGACAAGAGACCCAGTACTTC. Its protein product is CAISGSRQETQYF.

The chain is built from TRBV19 and TRBJ1-5; D perhaps matches TRBD1 (5 bases). The CDR3 runs 14 residues. The V end lost 3 bases, the J end lost 6 bases, and 12 bases lay between the germline ends. CDR1 and CDR2 from the germline V gene are LNHDA and SQIVND (reference sequence). DNA of the CDR3: TGTGCCAGTAGTATTTTCATCCAGGGTCAGCCCCAGCATTTT. Protein product: CASSIFIQGQPQHF.

The chain couples TRBV5-1 to TRBJ1-3; TRBD1 matches at 9 bases. Germline CDR1 reads SGHRS; CDR2 reads YFSETQ. Unmatched junction bases numbered 7, after V lost 0 bases and J lost 6 bases. This CDR3 is 16 amino acids long. Here the CDR3 reads CASSLDPGTGINTIYF. The CDR3 DNA sequence: TGCGCCAGCAGCTTGGACCCCGGGACAGGGATAAACACCATATATTTT.

The chain carries TRBV5-1 and TRBJ1-1, with a tentative D call TRBD1 (5 bases). The CDR3 extends over 13 amino acids. CDR1 SGHRS and CDR2 YFSETQ come from the germline V gene. V lost 4 bases and J 11 bases, leaving 18 bases between the germline ends. For the CDR3, the DNA is TGCGCCAGCAGCCCCCTGGAGGGGCAAAGGGCTTTCTTT. Protein: CASSPLEGQRAFF.

This clone showed up just a few times. The gene calls are TRBV4-3 and TRBJ1-3; no firm D call. V gave up 2 bases and J gave up 0 bases, with 8 bases separating them. Germline CDR1 is LGHNA and CDR2 is YSLEER. This CDR3 has 15 residues. DNA for the CDR3: TGCGCCAGCAGCCAACAATACAGCTCTGGAAACACCATATATTTT. As protein: CASSQQYSSGNTIYF.

J is TRBJ1-2 and V is TRBV4-2, with D possibly being TRBD1 (5 bases). The length of the CDR3 is 14 residues. Germline-derived CDR1 and CDR2 are LGHNA and YNFKEQ. The V and J ends lost 0 bases and 8 bases respectively, with 13 bases between them. The CDR3 coding sequence is TGTGCCAGCAGCCAAGAAGGACAATTCAAGGGCTACACCTTC. It translates to CASSQEGQFKGYTF.

This clone has a single count. The genes are TRBV7-9 and TRBJ1-6; weak D call: TRBD1 (5 bases). Germline loops: CDR1 SEHNR, CDR2 FQNEAQ (reference sequence). CDR3 size: 15 residues. The V end was cut by 2 bases, the J end by 10 bases, with 15 bases between. The CDR3, as DNA: TGTGCCAGCAGCTTACTACGGGGGACGGACTCACCCCTCCACTTT. Amino acid sequence: CASSLLRGTDSPLHF.

The chain employs TRBV28 and TRBJ2-4, with 16 bases matching TRBD2. The junction had 9 bases not matched to a gene; V was cut back by 4 bases and J by 0 bases. The CDR3 has 20 residues. Germline loops: CDR1 MDHEN, CDR2 SYDVKM. The CDR3 is CASSYRPGLAGGLAKNIQYF. As DNA, the CDR3 is TGTGCCAGCAGTTACCGACCGGGACTAGCGGGAGGGCTAGCCAAAAACATTCAGTACTTC.

The genes are TRBV7-8 and TRBJ1-5; weak D call: TRBD1 (5 bases). The CDR3 is made up of 15 amino acids. The germline V and J ends were trimmed by 6 bases and 1 base, with 13 bases remaining between them. Germline V gene lookup returns CDR1 SGHVS and CDR2 FQNEAQ. Here the CDR3 reads CASRKGVSSNQPQHF. The CDR3 nucleotides read TGTGCCAGCAGGAAAGGGGTTAGCAGCAATCAGCCCCAGCATTTT.

The chain joins TRBV19 to TRBJ2-7; TRBD1 aligns across 8 bases. Looked up from germline, CDR1 is LNHDA and CDR2 is SQIVND (reference sequence). The CDR3 runs 15 residues. With 4 bases clipped from V and 3 bases from J, the junction kept 8 bases outside the gene matches. The CDR3 DNA reads TGTGCCAGTAGTACATCCCGGACAGGGAGCTACGAGCAGTACTTC. It encodes CASSTSRTGSYEQYF.

The chain recombines TRBV4-2 with TRBJ2-1, with D hard to call. Looked up from germline, CDR1 is LGHNA and CDR2 is YNFKEQ. Trimming pared 1 base from V and 6 bases from J, leaving 7 bases between. The CDR3 length is 13 residues. The CDR3: CASSQGLPNEQFF. CDR3 DNA sequence: TGTGCCAGCAGCCAAGGTCTACCCAATGAGCAGTTCTTC.

This clone occurred once. The chain recombines TRBV18 with TRBJ1-1; a possible D gene is TRBD1 (5 bases). In germline, CDR1 is KGHSH, CDR2 LQKENI. V was shortened by 3 bases and J by 4 bases, with 12 bases between the two germline ends. This CDR3 contains 14 residues. Here the CDR3 reads CASSPVYQGTEAFF. In nucleotides, the CDR3 is TGTGCCAGCTCACCGGTATATCAGGGCACTGAAGCTTTCTTT. The entire variable domain, with the rest obtained from reference TRBV18 and TRBJ1-1, is as follows: NAGVMQNPRHLVRRRGQEARLRCSPMKGHSHVYWYRQLPEEGLKFMVYLQKENIIDESGMPKERFSAEFPKEGPSILRIQQVVRGDSAAYFCASSPVYQGTEAFFGQGTRLTVV.

J is TRBJ1-2 and V is TRBV7-9; 8 bases are shared with TRBD1. J lost 5 bases, V lost 8 bases, and 10 bases had no gene match. This CDR3 spans 14 amino acids. The germline gives CDR1 SEHNR, CDR2 FQNEAQ (reference sequence). The CDR3 nucleotides read TGTGCCAGCGAGGAGGACAGGGTTGAGTATGGCTACACCTTC. Encoded protein: CASEEDRVEYGYTF. The full variable domain, completed using reference TRBV7-9 and TRBJ1-2, is DTGVSQNPRHKITKRGQNVTFRCDPISEHNRLYWYRQTLGQGPEFLTYFQNEAQLEKSRLLSDRFSAERPKGSFSTLEIQRTEQGDSAMYLCASEEDRVEYGYTFGSGTRLTVV.

The genes are TRBV11-2 and TRBJ1-1, with 7 bases aligning to TRBD1. The germline gives CDR1 SGHAT, CDR2 FQNNGV. The CDR3 covers 16 residues. V shed 4 bases and J 0 bases; nucleotides not matched to a gene: 8. This CDR3 is CASSSRQGYLNTEAFF. DNA for the CDR3: TGTGCCAGCAGCTCTCGACAGGGTTACTTGAACACTGAAGCTTTCTTT.

This rearrangement joins TRBV7-6 to TRBJ1-6; D perhaps matches TRBD1 (6 bases). The germline gives CDR1 SGHVS, CDR2 FNYEAQ. The V gene lost 1 base and the J gene lost 7 bases, with 14 bases spanning the gap. This CDR3 is 16 amino acids long. The CDR3 spells CASSLDRLQGNSPLHF. The CDR3 DNA is TGTGCCAGCAGCTTAGATCGGTTACAGGGAAATTCACCCCTCCACTTT.